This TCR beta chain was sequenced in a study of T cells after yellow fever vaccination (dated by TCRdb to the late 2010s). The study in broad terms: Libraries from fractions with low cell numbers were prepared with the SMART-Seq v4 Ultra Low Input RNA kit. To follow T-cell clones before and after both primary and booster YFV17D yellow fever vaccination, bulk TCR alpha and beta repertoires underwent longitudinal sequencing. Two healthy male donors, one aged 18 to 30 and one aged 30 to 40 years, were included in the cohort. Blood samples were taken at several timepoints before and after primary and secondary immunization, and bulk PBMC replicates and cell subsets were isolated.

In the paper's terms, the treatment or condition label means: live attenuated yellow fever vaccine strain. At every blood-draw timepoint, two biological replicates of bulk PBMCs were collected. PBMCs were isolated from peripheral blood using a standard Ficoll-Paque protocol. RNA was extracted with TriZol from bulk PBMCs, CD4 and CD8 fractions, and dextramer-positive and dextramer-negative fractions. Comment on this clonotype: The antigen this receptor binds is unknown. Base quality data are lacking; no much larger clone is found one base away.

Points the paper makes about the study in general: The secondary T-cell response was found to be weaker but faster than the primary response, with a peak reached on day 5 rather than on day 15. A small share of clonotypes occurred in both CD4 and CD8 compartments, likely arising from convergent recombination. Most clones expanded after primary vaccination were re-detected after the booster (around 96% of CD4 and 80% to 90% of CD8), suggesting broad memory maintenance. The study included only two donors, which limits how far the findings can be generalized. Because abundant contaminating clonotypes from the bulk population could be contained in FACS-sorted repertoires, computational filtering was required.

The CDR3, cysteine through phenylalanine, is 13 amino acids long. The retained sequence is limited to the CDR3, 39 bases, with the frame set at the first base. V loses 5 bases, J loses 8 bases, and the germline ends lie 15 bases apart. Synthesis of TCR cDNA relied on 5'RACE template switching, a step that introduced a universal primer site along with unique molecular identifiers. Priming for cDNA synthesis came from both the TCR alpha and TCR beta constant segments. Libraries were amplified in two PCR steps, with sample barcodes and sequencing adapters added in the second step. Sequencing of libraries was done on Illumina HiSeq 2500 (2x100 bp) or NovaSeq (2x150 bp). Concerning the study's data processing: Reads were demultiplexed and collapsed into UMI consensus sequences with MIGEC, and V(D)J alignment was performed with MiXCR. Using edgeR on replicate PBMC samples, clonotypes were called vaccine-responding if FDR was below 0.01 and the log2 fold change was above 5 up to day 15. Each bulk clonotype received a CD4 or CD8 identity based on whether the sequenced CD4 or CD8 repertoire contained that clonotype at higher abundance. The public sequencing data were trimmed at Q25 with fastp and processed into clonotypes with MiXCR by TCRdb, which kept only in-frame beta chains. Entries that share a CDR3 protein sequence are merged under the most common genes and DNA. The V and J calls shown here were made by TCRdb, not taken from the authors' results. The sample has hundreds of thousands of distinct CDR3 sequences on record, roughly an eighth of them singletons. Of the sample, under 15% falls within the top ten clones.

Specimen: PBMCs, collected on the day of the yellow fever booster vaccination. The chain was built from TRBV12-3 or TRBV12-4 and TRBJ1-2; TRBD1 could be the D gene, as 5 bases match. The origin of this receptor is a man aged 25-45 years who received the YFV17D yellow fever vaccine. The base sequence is TGTGCCAGCAGTCCGCGGGGGACTGAGGGCTACACCTTC. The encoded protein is CASSPRGTEGYTF.